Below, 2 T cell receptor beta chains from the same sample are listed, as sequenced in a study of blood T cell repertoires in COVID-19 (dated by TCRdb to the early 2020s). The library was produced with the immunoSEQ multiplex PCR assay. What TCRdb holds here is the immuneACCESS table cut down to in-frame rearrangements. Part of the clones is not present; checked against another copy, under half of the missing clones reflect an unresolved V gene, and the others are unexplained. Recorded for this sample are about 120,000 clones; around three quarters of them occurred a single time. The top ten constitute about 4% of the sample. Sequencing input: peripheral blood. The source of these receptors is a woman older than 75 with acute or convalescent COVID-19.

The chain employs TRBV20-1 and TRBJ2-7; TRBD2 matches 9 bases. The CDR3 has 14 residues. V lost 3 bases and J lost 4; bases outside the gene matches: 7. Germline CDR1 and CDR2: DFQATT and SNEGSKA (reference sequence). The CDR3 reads CSASGASGAYEQYF. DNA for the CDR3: TGCAGTGCTAGTGGGGCTAGCGGGGCGTACGAGCAGTACTTC.

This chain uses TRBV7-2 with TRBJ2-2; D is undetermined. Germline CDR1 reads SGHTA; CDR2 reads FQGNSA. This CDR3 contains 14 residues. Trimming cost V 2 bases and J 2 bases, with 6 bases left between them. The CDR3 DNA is TGTGCCAGCAGCTTAACACCTAACACCGGGGAGCTGTTTTTT. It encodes CASSLTPNTGELFF.